These 22 T cell receptor beta chains came from one sample sequenced in a study of identical twins. TCRdb used MiXCR to reprocess the 5' RACE reads, holding one entry per CDR3 protein. The profile shows hundreds of thousands of distinct CDR3 sequences, roughly 8% of them singletons. These records were also assigned to another study, of yellow fever vaccine responses in identical twins.

Material for sequencing was PBMCs. The receptors were gathered from a woman aged 18-29 years in good health.

The chain employs TRBV9 and TRBJ2-7; TRBD1 or TRBD2 may be the D gene (5 bases each). The V gene lost 6 bases and the J gene lost 0 bases, with 16 bases spanning the gap. CDR3 length equals 15 residues. The germline V gene encodes CDR1 SGDLS and CDR2 YYNGEE. The CDR3 DNA sequence: TGTGCCAGCACCCTCTGTCGGGGCGCCTCCTACGAGCAGTACTTC. Amino acid sequence: CASTLCRGASYEQYF. The entire variable domain, with the rest obtained from reference TRBV9 and TRBJ2-7, is as follows: DSGVTQTPKHLITATGQRVTLRCSPRSGDLSVYWYQQSLDQGLQFLIQYYNGEERAKGNILERFSAQQFPDLHSELNLSSLELGDSALYFCASTLCRGASYEQYFGPGTRLTVT.

This clonotype was detected a few times. This sequence joins TRBV7-2 and TRBJ2-1; D is perhaps TRBD2 (6 bases). The germline gives CDR1 SGHTA, CDR2 FQGNSA. Trimming left V 4 bases short and J 10 bases short, with 20 bases between. The CDR3 extends over 15 amino acids. The CDR3 bases are TGTGCCAGCAGCTCCGTAAGTGGGAGGTATGGGGAGCAGTTCTTC. Protein: CASSSVSGRYGEQFF.

This clonotype appeared many times. J is TRBJ1-1 and V is TRBV30, with 8 positions matching TRBD1. Unmatched junction bases numbered 4, after V lost 3 bases and J lost 1 base. The CDR3 covers 14 residues. The germline gives CDR1 GTSNPN, CDR2 SVGIG (reference sequence). The CDR3 protein is CAWRTGVANTEAFF. In DNA form, the CDR3 reads TGTGCCTGGAGGACAGGGGTTGCGAACACTGAAGCTTTCTTT.

The chain employs TRBV3-1 and TRBJ2-3, with D possibly being TRBD1 or TRBD2 (6 bases each). Germline-derived CDR1 and CDR2 are LGHDT and YNNKEL (reference sequence). This CDR3 is built from 15 residues. V lost 0 bases, J lost 2 bases, and 9 bases lay in between. The CDR3 is CASSQDPGATDTQYF. The CDR3 DNA is TGTGCCAGCAGCCAAGATCCGGGGGCCACAGATACGCAGTATTTT.

The chain joins TRBV12-3 or TRBV12-4 to TRBJ2-1; 10 bases are shared with TRBD1. V lost 5 bases and J lost 2; bases outside the gene matches: 6. This CDR3 region has 16 residues. CDR3 DNA sequence: TGTGCCAGCAGTCCTGGGACAGGGGACCCCTACAATGAGCAGTTCTTC. Amino acid sequence: CASSPGTGDPYNEQFF.

This clonotype occurred many times. The V gene is TRBV29-1, the J gene TRBJ2-7; D is unresolved. CDR1 and CDR2 (germline): SQVTM, ANQGSEA. Trimming removed 6 bases from V and 6 bases from J, with 18 bases in between. This CDR3 has 13 amino acids. The CDR3 reads CSVLGASLSEQYF. Here the CDR3 DNA reads TGCAGCGTCCTCGGAGCCTCCCTGAGCGAGCAGTACTTC.

In its sample, this clonotype was seen a few times. The chain combines TRBV24-1 with TRBJ2-1, with D possibly called TRBD1 or TRBD2 (5 bases each). Germline values: CDR1 KGHDR, CDR2 SFDVKD. V lost 3 bases and J 8 bases, leaving 22 bases between the germline ends. The CDR3 runs 17 residues. CDR3 region: CATSDGTGTPQPHEQFF. CDR3 in DNA: TGTGCCACCAGTGATGGGACCGGGACCCCTCAGCCCCATGAGCAGTTCTTC.

The chain combines TRBV19 with TRBJ2-2; D is perhaps TRBD1 or TRBD2 (7 bases each). There are 16 residues in the CDR3. The V gene's germline CDR1 is LNHDA and CDR2 SQIVND (reference sequence). Trimming pared 1 base from V and 15 bases from J, leaving 24 bases between. The CDR3 DNA is TGTGCCAGTAGTATAGGACAGCGGGACAGAATACTGAGGGTGTTTTTT. Its translation is CASSIGQRDRILRVFF. Full variable domain (rest looked up from reference TRBV19 and TRBJ2-2): DGGITQSPKYLFRKEGQNVTLSCEQNLNHDAMYWYRQDPGQGLRLIYYSQIVNDFQKGDIAEGYSVSREKKESFPLTVTSAQKNPTAFYLCASSIGQRDRILRVFFGEGSRLTVL.

J is TRBJ2-3 and V is TRBV6-1; 12 nucleotides line up with TRBD1. Trimming removed 6 bases from V and 5 bases from J; junction bases left unmatched: 9. Germline values: CDR1 MNHNS, CDR2 SASEGT. The CDR3 totals 16 residues. Here the CDR3 DNA reads TGTGCCAGCAGAGCGCCGGGACAGGGGGCTGGAGATACGCAGTATTTT. Translation gives CASRAPGQGAGDTQYF.

The V gene is TRBV28, the J gene TRBJ2-2; tentatively, D is TRBD1 (6 bases). The CDR3 has 16 residues. V was trimmed by 3 bases and J by 6 bases, leaving 17 bases between them. CDR1 is MDHEN, CDR2 SYDVKM, per germline. This CDR3 is CASSFPDTGFSGELFF. CDR3 bases: TGTGCCAGCAGTTTCCCCGATACAGGGTTTTCCGGGGAGCTGTTTTTT. The whole variable domain, filled in from reference TRBV28 and TRBJ2-2, reads DVKVTQSSRYLVKRTGEKVFLECVQDMDHENMFWYRQDPGLGLRLIYFSYDVKMKEKGDIPEGYSVSREKKERFSLILESASTNQTSMYLCASSFPDTGFSGELFFGEGSRLTVL.

The rearrangement uses TRBV29-1 and TRBJ2-2, with D unresolved. V dropped 0 bases and J dropped 1 base, with 9 bases sitting between them. The germline CDR1 and CDR2 sequences are SQVTM and ANQGSEA. There are 15 residues in the CDR3. Written as DNA, the CDR3 is TGCAGCGTTGAAGACGCAGTCAGGAACACCGGGGAGCTGTTTTTT. Protein product: CSVEDAVRNTGELFF.

This clonotype appeared a few times. This rearrangement joins TRBV3-1 to TRBJ2-5; 8 bases are a match to TRBD2. The CDR3 spans 15 residues. CDR1 LGHDT and CDR2 YNNKEL come from the germline V gene (reference sequence). The J segment lost 0 bases and the V segment lost 4 bases, leaving 4 bases of the junction unmatched. CDR3 in amino acids: CASSRSGTYQETQYF. The CDR3, as DNA: TGTGCCAGCAGCCGTAGCGGGACCTACCAAGAGACCCAGTACTTC.

This chain connects TRBV5-1 to TRBJ2-2, with TRBD2 as a possible D gene (6 bases). V dropped 4 bases and J dropped 5 bases, with 15 bases sitting between them. Germline V lookup: CDR1 SGHRS, CDR2 YFSETQ. The CDR3 is 15 amino acids. In nucleotides, the CDR3 is TGCGCCAGCAGCCCCACCTGGGCGGGAACCGGGGAGCTGTTTTTT. It translates to CASSPTWAGTGELFF.

This clonotype appeared a few times. The V gene is TRBV27, the J gene TRBJ1-4; 8 bases line up with TRBD1. V was clipped by 1 base and J by 1 base; unmatched bases: 14. The germline V gene has CDR1 MNHEY and CDR2 SMNVEV (reference sequence). The CDR3 loop spans 20 amino acids. CDR3 loop: CASSLLNSARGPITNEKLFF. The DNA for the CDR3 is TGTGCCAGCAGTTTATTAAATTCGGCCAGGGGGCCGATAACTAATGAAAAACTGTTTTTT.

In its sample, this clonotype was seen a few times. This chain joins TRBV2 and TRBJ2-2; weak D call: TRBD1 (5 bases). Per the germline V gene, CDR1 is SNHLY and CDR2 is FYNNEI. The CDR3 totals 15 residues. Trimming cost V 8 bases and J 3 bases, with 16 bases left between them. The chain's CDR3 is CASLRTGDYTGELFF. The CDR3 DNA follows: TGTGCCAGCCTAAGAACAGGAGACTACACCGGGGAGCTGTTTTTT.

Ten or more counts support this clonotype. The rearrangement joins TRBV5-1 to TRBJ2-1, with 8 bases matching TRBD2. The CDR3 totals 16 residues. Germline CDR1 SGHRS, CDR2 YFSETQ. V lost 1 base, J lost 3 bases, and 6 bases stayed unmatched. The chain's CDR3 is CASSLMMGLGYNEQFF. The CDR3 nucleotides are TGCGCCAGCAGCTTGATGATGGGACTAGGCTACAATGAGCAGTTCTTC.

The chain links TRBV3-1 to TRBJ1-2, with TRBD1 as a possible D gene (5 bases). Looked up from germline, CDR1 is LGHDT and CDR2 is YNNKEL (reference sequence). There are 15 residues in the CDR3. V lost 7 bases and J 0 bases, leaving 15 bases between the germline ends. For the CDR3, the DNA is TGTGCCAGCACTTTAACAGGTTCGGCTAACTATGGCTACACCTTC. Amino acid sequence: CASTLTGSANYGYTF.

The V call is TRBV5-5, the J call TRBJ2-6; 7 bases match TRBD1. Losses at the gene ends were 0 bases for V and 11 bases for J; bases not matched to a gene: 11. The CDR3 runs to 16 residues. Germline lookup yields CDR1 SGHKS and CDR2 YYEKEE (reference sequence). CDR3 amino acids: CASSLGQGAPGDVLTF. The CDR3 region has the DNA TGTGCCAGCAGCTTGGGACAGGGAGCCCCAGGGGACGTCCTGACTTTC.

This clonotype was detected a few times. The chain uses TRBV3-1 and TRBJ1-3; D uncertain. Germline values: CDR1 LGHDT, CDR2 YNNKEL (reference sequence). CDR3 size: 15 residues. V was shortened by 4 bases and J by 0 bases, with 10 bases between the two germline ends. CDR3 in amino acids: CASSLSISSGNTIYF. In DNA form, the CDR3 reads TGTGCCAGCAGCCTTAGTATAAGCTCTGGAAACACCATATATTTT.

This clonotype was seen a handful of times. The chain couples TRBV20-1 to TRBJ1-5; no clear D gene. There are 14 residues in the CDR3. Germline CDR1 and CDR2: DFQATT and SNEGSKA (reference sequence). V lost 3 bases and J 0 bases, leaving 9 bases between the germline ends. The CDR3 region has the DNA TGCAGTGCTAGTGAACAGAGTAGCAATCAGCCCCAGCATTTT. Translation gives CSASEQSSNQPQHF.

The chain recombines TRBV7-6 with TRBJ2-7, with D tentatively TRBD2 (6 bases). Germline CDR1 SGHVS, CDR2 FNYEAQ. This CDR3 contains 14 residues. The V gene lost 4 bases and the J gene lost 4 bases, with 14 bases spanning the gap. The DNA of the CDR3 is TGTGCCAGCAGCTACCGGGAGCAAGAATACGAGCAGTACTTC. Its protein product is CASSYREQEYEQYF.

The chain employs TRBV2 and TRBJ2-2; 7 bases are a match to TRBD1. Germline CDR1 SNHLY, CDR2 FYNNEI. V lost 6 bases, J lost 6 bases, and 4 bases stayed unmatched. This CDR3 comprises 13 residues. The CDR3 coding sequence is TGTGCCAGCAGGAACCAGGGGGCCGGGGAGCTGTTTTTT. This gives the protein CASRNQGAGELFF.